Shown below are 13 T cell receptor beta chains from a single sample sequenced in a study of T cells in tumors after PD-1 blockade. TCRdb's copy holds only in-frame clones and misses some; the assay was immunoSEQ multiplex PCR. The sample contains around 46,000 clones, more than 75% of which appear only once. The input for sequencing was PBMCs, taken before anti-PD-1 treatment. These receptor sequences come from a human donor with basal cell carcinoma.

The genes are TRBV28 and TRBJ2-7, with TRBD2 identical over 11 bases. Per germline, CDR1 MDHEN and CDR2 SYDVKM. The CDR3 runs to 15 residues. Losses at the gene ends were 5 bases for V and 2 bases for J; bases not matched to a gene: 5. CDR3 sequence (DNA): TGTGCCAGCAGTCTCGGGACTAGCGGAGCCTACGAGCAGTACTTC. Translating gives CASSLGTSGAYEQYF.

This clone was picked up one time. CDR3: CASSLGGTGVLKPSPLHF. For the CDR3, the DNA is TGTGCCAGCAGTTTGGGTGGGACAGGGGTACTGAAACCATCACCCCTCCACTTT. The chain recombines TRBV28 with TRBJ1-6; TRBD1 agrees at 10 bases. Trimming removed 3 bases from V and 10 bases from J; junction bases left unmatched: 15. Germline values: CDR1 MDHEN, CDR2 SYDVKM. The CDR3 extends over 18 amino acids. Drawing the rest from reference TRBV28 and TRBJ1-6, the complete variable domain is DVKVTQSSRYLVKRTGEKVFLECVQDMDHENMFWYRQDPGLGLRLIYFSYDVKMKEKGDIPEGYSVSREKKERFSLILESASTNQTSMYLCASSLGGTGVLKPSPLHFGNGTRLTVT.

Here the CDR3 reads CASSFAGEYEQYF. CDR3 in DNA: TGTGCCAGCAGCTTTGCAGGGGAATACGAGCAGTACTTC. This sequence joins TRBV7-9 and TRBJ2-7; a possible D gene is TRBD1 (6 bases). The V end was cut by 3 bases, the J end by 4 bases, with 10 bases between. CDR1 is SEHNR, CDR2 FQNEAQ, per germline (reference sequence). The CDR3 is 13 amino acids.

The J gene is TRBJ2-3, the V gene TRBV30, with 9 positions matching TRBD2. The CDR3 has 15 amino acids. The V gene end was trimmed by 4 bases and the J gene end by 2 bases; junction bases not matched to a gene: 7. Germline CDR1 and CDR2: GTSNPN and SVGIG (reference sequence). The CDR3 DNA reads as TGTGCCTGGAACCGGGCTAGCGGGATCACAGATACGCAGTATTTT. Protein sequence: CAWNRASGITDTQYF. Complete variable domain (other parts from reference TRBV30 and TRBJ2-3): SQTIHQWPATLVQPVGSPLSLECTVEGTSNPNLYWYRQAAGRGLQLLFYSVGIGQISSEVPQNLSASRPQDRQFILSSKKLLLSDSGFYLCAWNRASGITDTQYFGPGTRLTVL.

This chain uses TRBV27 with TRBJ2-7, with 9 bases identical to TRBD2. This CDR3 has 16 amino acids. V shed 0 bases and J 4 bases; nucleotides not matched to a gene: 7. Per the germline V gene, CDR1 is MNHEY and CDR2 is SMNVEV (reference sequence). The CDR3 here is CASSLSPTTSGYEQYF. The DNA of the CDR3 is TGTGCCAGCAGTTTATCCCCCACCACTAGCGGGTACGAGCAGTACTTC.

The rearrangement joins TRBV15 to TRBJ1-2; 7 bases agree with TRBD1. Germline CDR1 is LNHNV and CDR2 is YYDKDF (reference sequence). The CDR3 extends over 15 amino acids. Unmatched junction bases numbered 6, after V lost 1 base and J lost 4 bases. CDR3 bases: TGTGCCACCAGCAGAGCAGGGACAGTTTCCTATGGCTACACCTTC. Encoded protein: CATSRAGTVSYGYTF.

The V call is TRBV5-1, the J call TRBJ2-7, with 7 bases that match TRBD2. The germline V gene encodes CDR1 SGHRS and CDR2 YFSETQ. The V segment lost 0 bases and the J segment 2 bases; nucleotides outside the gene matches: 2. This CDR3 contains 14 residues. DNA of the CDR3: TGCGCCAGCAGCTTGGAGGGAGGGCCCTACGAGCAGTACTTC. Protein product: CASSLEGGPYEQYF.

This clone was seen only a few times. The V and J genes are TRBV7-9 and TRBJ2-2; D is unresolved. The ends were cut back, 4 bases at V and 6 bases at J, with 12 bases in the middle. CDR3 size: 14 residues. Germline V gene sequence: CDR1 SEHNR, CDR2 FQNEAQ (reference sequence). CDR3 nucleotides: TGTGCCAGCAGCTCAAGCGAGAGTCCCGGGGAGCTGTTTTTT. As protein: CASSSSESPGELFF.

This clone was recorded at least ten times. The chain combines TRBV5-1 with TRBJ2-2; D remains unclear. The V and J ends lost 6 bases and 7 bases respectively, with 13 bases between them. CDR3 length equals 13 residues. CDR1 is SGHRS and CDR2 is YFSETQ in the germline V gene. The CDR3 region has the DNA TGCGCCAGCACTCTGAGGTCCGGCGGGGAGCTGTTTTTT. It yields the protein CASTLRSGGELFF.

The chain is built from TRBV29-1 and TRBJ2-7, with TRBD2 matching over 14 bases. After removal of 6 bases from V and 6 bases from J, the junction contained 4 bases not matched to a gene. The CDR3 is 13 residues long. CDR1 is SQVTM, CDR2 ANQGSEA, per germline. In DNA, the CDR3 is TGCAGCGTCGGACTAGCGGGGGGTACCGAGCAGTACTTC. Translating it yields CSVGLAGGTEQYF.

Only a few counts were recorded for this clone. The rearrangement links TRBV6-6 to TRBJ2-7; D remains unclear. This CDR3 is 12 amino acids long. V was pared by 4 bases and J by 4 bases, with 8 bases between. The V gene's germline CDR1 is MNHNY and CDR2 SVGAGI (reference sequence). CDR3 sequence reads: CASSSKTYEQYF. The CDR3 DNA follows: TGTGCCAGCAGTTCGAAAACGTACGAGCAGTACTTC.

The chain carries TRBV24-1 and TRBJ2-3; 7 bases are a match to TRBD1. Unmatched junction bases numbered 7, after V lost 5 bases and J lost 6 bases. The germline V gene encodes CDR1 KGHDR and CDR2 SFDVKD. The CDR3 sequence is 14 residues long. The CDR3, as DNA: TGTGCCACCAGTGGCCCCGGGACAGCCGATACGCAGTATTTT. Amino acid sequence: CATSGPGTADTQYF.

This clone appeared once. In DNA, the CDR3 is TGTGCCTGGAGCCTCGGACAGGGACCTTCGCCCCAGCATTTT. It codes for CAWSLGQGPSPQHF. The J gene is TRBJ1-5, the V gene TRBV30; 8 bases agree with TRBD1. CDR1 and CDR2 from the germline V gene are GTSNPN and SVGIG (reference sequence). The CDR3 sequence is 14 residues long. The J segment lost 9 bases and the V segment lost 3 bases, leaving 10 bases of the junction unmatched.